Below are 19 T cell receptor beta chains sequenced from a single sample in a study of T cells after yellow fever vaccination. In TCRdb, the 5' RACE reads were re-called with MiXCR into one record per CDR3 protein. The data hold hundreds of thousands of distinct CDR3 sequences, with about a fifth observed a single time. Sequencing used PBMCs, obtained 15 days after the yellow fever booster vaccination. The source of these receptors is a man aged 25-45 years who received the YFV17D yellow fever vaccine.

This clonotype was observed a handful of times. The V and J genes are TRBV6-1 and TRBJ1-4, with D perhaps matching TRBD1 (5 bases). This CDR3 region has 14 residues. In germline, CDR1 is MNHNS, CDR2 SASEGT. Trimming removed 2 bases at V and 7 bases at J, with 11 bases between. The CDR3 loop reads CASSEPGSGEKLFF. The CDR3 DNA follows: TGTGCCAGCAGTGAACCAGGGTCCGGTGAAAAACTGTTTTTT.

The rearrangement links TRBV9 to TRBJ1-1; TRBD1 agrees at 7 bases. CDR1 SGDLS and CDR2 YYNGEE come from the germline V gene. V trimming: 0 bases; J trimming: 2 bases; junction bases outside the gene matches: 7. The CDR3 loop spans 16 amino acids. The CDR3 DNA follows: TGTGCCAGCAGCGTAGGGCCAACAGGGGTTAACACTGAAGCTTTCTTT. It encodes CASSVGPTGVNTEAFF. Based on the CDR3 plus reference TRBV9 and TRBJ1-1, the full variable domain is DSGVTQTPKHLITATGQRVTLRCSPRSGDLSVYWYQQSLDQGLQFLIQYYNGEERAKGNILERFSAQQFPDLHSELNLSSLELGDSALYFCASSVGPTGVNTEAFFGQGTRLTVV.

This clonotype was seen a handful of times. The gene calls are TRBV20-1 and TRBJ2-1; 10 nucleotides match TRBD1. The CDR3 covers 14 residues. The V and J ends lost 4 bases and 7 bases, in that order; junction bases with no gene match: 7. The germline V gene encodes CDR1 DFQATT and CDR2 SNEGSKA (reference sequence). The CDR3 spells CSATDRGQGNEQFF. DNA for the CDR3: TGCAGTGCTACTGACAGGGGGCAAGGGAATGAGCAGTTCTTC.

The chain carries TRBV18 and TRBJ2-1; D might be TRBD1 or TRBD2, each matching 5 bases. Per germline, CDR1 KGHSH and CDR2 LQKENI. This CDR3 has 14 amino acids. Trimming removed 2 bases at V and 3 bases at J, with 8 bases between. The CDR3 bases are TGTGCCAGCTCACCAACTAGGGGCTACAATGAGCAGTTCTTC. As protein: CASSPTRGYNEQFF.

Here the CDR3 reads CASRPTRGGRITGELFF. CDR3 DNA: TGTGCCAGCAGACCCACGAGGGGAGGGAGAATCACCGGGGAGCTGTTTTTT. The chain employs TRBV28 and TRBJ2-2; TRBD2 matches at 7 bases. V was clipped by 6 bases and J by 4 bases; unmatched bases: 14. Germline CDR1 MDHEN, CDR2 SYDVKM. This CDR3 is 17 amino acids long.

This rearrangement joins TRBV3-1 to TRBJ1-1; D not resolved. Between the trimmed V and J ends, which lost 4 bases and 10 bases, there was a span of 10 bases. The CDR3 runs 11 residues. Germline values: CDR1 LGHDT, CDR2 YNNKEL (reference sequence). The CDR3 DNA reads TGTGCCAGCAGCCCCGGCTTGTTAGCTTTCTTT. The encoded protein is CASSPGLLAFF.

This clonotype showed up just a few times. V usage is TRBV10-3 and J usage is TRBJ2-7, with 12 bases lining up with TRBD2. This CDR3 is 18 amino acids long. The germline V gene encodes CDR1 ENHRY and CDR2 SYGVKD. Germline trimming cut 3 bases from V and 3 bases from J; bases unmatched to any gene: 12. The CDR3 nucleotides read TGTGCCATCAGTGATTTGCTAGCGGGAGGGCCAAATAGCTACGAGCAGTACTTC. Translating it yields CAISDLLAGGPNSYEQYF.

In its sample, this clonotype was seen a few times. The chain is built from TRBV7-9 and TRBJ2-5; D remains unclear. The V and J ends lost 4 bases and 4 bases respectively, with 10 bases between them. Germline values: CDR1 SEHNR, CDR2 FQNEAQ (reference sequence). The CDR3 spans 13 residues. The CDR3 protein is CASSSRVRETQYF. The DNA of the CDR3 is TGTGCCAGCAGCTCTCGGGTTCGAGAGACCCAGTACTTC.

This chain joins TRBV5-1 and TRBJ2-1, with TRBD2 matching 7 bases. The CDR3 length is 14 residues. Unmatched junction bases numbered 6, after V lost 2 bases and J lost 7 bases. Germline-derived CDR1 and CDR2 are SGHRS and YFSETQ. DNA of the CDR3: TGCGCCAGCAGCTTCGAGCTAGCGGCAAATGAGCAGTTCTTC. The encoded protein is CASSFELAANEQFF.

The genes are TRBV28 and TRBJ2-5, with no clear D. The V end was cut by 11 bases, the J end by 2 bases, with 15 bases between. The CDR3 covers 13 residues. The V gene's germline CDR1 is MDHEN and CDR2 SYDVKM. The CDR3 loop is CAGSAALQETQYF. The DNA for the CDR3 is TGTGCCGGGTCTGCAGCCCTGCAAGAGACCCAGTACTTC.

This chain joins TRBV15 and TRBJ2-3; possibly TRBD1 for D (6 bases). CDR1 LNHNV and CDR2 YYDKDF come from the germline V gene (reference sequence). This CDR3 contains 16 residues. The ends were cut back, 3 bases at V and 2 bases at J, with 15 bases in the middle. CDR3 sequence reads: CATSSSGWDNTDTQYF. CDR3 bases: TGTGCCACCAGCAGTTCCGGTTGGGACAACACAGATACGCAGTATTTT.

This clonotype was counted only a few times. The chain is built from TRBV13 and TRBJ2-7, with D unresolved. The CDR3 has 15 residues. The V end was cut by 0 bases, the J end by 4 bases, with 13 bases between. Germline assignment: CDR1 PRHDT and CDR2 FYEKMQ (reference sequence). The CDR3 region is CASSLGLKANYEQYF. CDR3 sequence (DNA): TGTGCCAGCAGCTTAGGATTGAAGGCTAATTACGAGCAGTACTTC.

V and J are TRBV5-6 and TRBJ1-2, with unresolved D. There are 12 residues in the CDR3. Germline lookup yields CDR1 SGHDT and CDR2 YYEEEE. The germline V and J ends were trimmed by 5 bases and 4 bases, with 9 bases remaining between them. The CDR3 loop reads CASSSNRYGYTF. CDR3 DNA: TGTGCCAGCAGTTCCAATCGCTATGGCTACACCTTC.

The chain employs TRBV27 and TRBJ2-1; tentative D call: TRBD2 (7 bases). V lost 8 bases to trimming and J lost 0 bases, with 14 bases between them. Germline CDR1 MNHEY, CDR2 SMNVEV (reference sequence). The CDR3 has 15 amino acids. CDR3 DNA: TGTGCCAGCGGGGGGGGCGGGAGCTCCTACAATGAGCAGTTCTTC. Its protein product is CASGGGGSSYNEQFF.

This clonotype appeared a few times. This rearrangement joins TRBV27 to TRBJ1-6, with 7 bases fitting TRBD1. The CDR3 consists of 15 residues. From germline, CDR1 is MNHEY and CDR2 SMNVEV (reference sequence). The J segment lost 2 bases and the V segment lost 7 bases, leaving 5 bases of the junction unmatched. The CDR3 spells CASTITGAYNSPLHF. The CDR3 DNA reads as TGTGCCAGCACCATAACAGGGGCCTATAATTCACCCCTCCACTTT.

This chain joins TRBV30 and TRBJ2-7, with D possibly TRBD2 on 6 matching bases. The CDR3 sequence is 13 residues long. V shed 3 bases and J shed 3 bases, with 12 bases lying between them. The germline V gene encodes CDR1 GTSNPN and CDR2 SVGIG (reference sequence). CDR3 DNA: TGTGCCTGGAGCAACCGGGGGATCTACGAGCAGTACTTC. Amino acid sequence: CAWSNRGIYEQYF.

This chain joins TRBV20-1 and TRBJ2-1, with 7 bases that match TRBD2. V lost 5 bases and J lost 9; bases outside the gene matches: 10. The CDR3 sequence is 13 residues long. Germline values: CDR1 DFQATT, CDR2 SNEGSKA (reference sequence). The CDR3 nucleotides are TGCAGTGCTCCTTGGGCGGGAGTATCTGAGCAGTTCTTC. Protein sequence: CSAPWAGVSEQFF.

This clonotype was found a few times. The CDR3 reads CASSRTSGNSEQYF. In DNA form, the CDR3 reads TGTGCCAGCAGCCGGACTAGCGGGAATAGCGAGCAGTACTTC. The rearrangement links TRBV11-2 to TRBJ2-7; 12 bases are shared with TRBD2. CDR3 length equals 14 residues. V shed 5 bases and J 6 bases; nucleotides not matched to a gene: 5. From germline, CDR1 is SGHAT and CDR2 FQNNGV. The variable domain in full, with the rest retrieved from reference TRBV11-2 and TRBJ2-7, is EAGVAQSPRYKIIEKRQSVAFWCNPISGHATLYWYQQILGQGPKLLIQFQNNGVVDDSQLPKDRFSAERLKGVDSTLKIQPAKLEDSAVYLCASSRTSGNSEQYFGPGTRLTVT.

CDR3 loop: CASSATGTVWELFF. For the CDR3, the DNA is TGTGCCAGCAGTGCAACGGGGACAGTTTGGGAGCTGTTTTTT. V gene TRBV6-1 combines with J gene TRBJ2-2; the match to TRBD1 covers 7 bases. This CDR3 has 14 amino acids. Trimming at V came to 4 bases and at J to 9 bases, leaving 8 bases not matched to a gene. Per germline, CDR1 MNHNS and CDR2 SASEGT.